This T cell receptor (beta chain) was documented in a study of PD-L1 blockade in urothelial cancer. Trimming took 6 bases from V and 2 from J, leaving 10 bases between them. CDR1 is MNHEY and CDR2 is SVGAGI in the germline V gene. The CDR3 spans 14 residues. Sequencing was performed with immunoSEQ multiplex PCR; in TCRdb, only in-frame clones are kept and a portion is missing. The sample lists roughly 48,000 clones; 84% were seen once. This chain connects TRBV6-5 to TRBJ2-2; tentatively, D is TRBD1 (6 bases). The sample in question was PBMCs, obtained around atezolizumab (anti-PD-L1) treatment. The sequence was obtained from a man aged 40-49 years with urothelial cancer. This CDR3 is CASRAQGNTGELFF. For the CDR3, the DNA is TGTGCCAGCAGGGCACAGGGAAACACCGGGGAGCTGTTTTTT.